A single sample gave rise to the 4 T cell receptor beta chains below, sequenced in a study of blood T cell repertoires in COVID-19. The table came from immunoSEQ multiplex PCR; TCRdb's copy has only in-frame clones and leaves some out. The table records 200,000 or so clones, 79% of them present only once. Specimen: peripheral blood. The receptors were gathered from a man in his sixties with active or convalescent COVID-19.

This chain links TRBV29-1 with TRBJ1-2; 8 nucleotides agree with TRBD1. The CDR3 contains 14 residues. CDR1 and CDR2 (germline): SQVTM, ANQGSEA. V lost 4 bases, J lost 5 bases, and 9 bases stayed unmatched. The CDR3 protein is CSVGGSGGAYGYTF. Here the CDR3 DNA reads TGCAGCGTTGGTGGGTCAGGGGGCGCTTATGGCTACACCTTC.

The CDR3 loop is CASTYDRVKGNTIYF. The CDR3 DNA sequence: TGTGCCAGTACCTACGACAGGGTGAAAGGAAACACCATATATTTT. The chain has TRBV19 and TRBJ1-3; 7 bases agree with TRBD1. Germline V CDR1 and CDR2: LNHDA, SQIVND (reference sequence). V shed 7 bases and J 4 bases; nucleotides not matched to a gene: 10. CDR3 length equals 15 residues.

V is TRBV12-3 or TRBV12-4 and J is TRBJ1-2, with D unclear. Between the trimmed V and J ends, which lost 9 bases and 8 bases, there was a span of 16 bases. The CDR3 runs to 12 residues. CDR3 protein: CASHKRSQGYTF. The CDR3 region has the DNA TGTGCCAGTCATAAGCGGAGTCAAGGCTACACCTTC.

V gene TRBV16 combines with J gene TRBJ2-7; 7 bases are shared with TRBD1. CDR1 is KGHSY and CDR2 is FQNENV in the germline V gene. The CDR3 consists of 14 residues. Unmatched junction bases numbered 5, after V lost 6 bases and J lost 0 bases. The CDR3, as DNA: TGTGCCAGCAGTCGCGACAGGGCCTCCTACGAGCAGTACTTC. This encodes CASSRDRASYEQYF. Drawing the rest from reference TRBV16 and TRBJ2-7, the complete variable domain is GEEVAQTPKHLVRGEGQKAKLYCAPIKGHSYVFWYQQVLKNEFKFLISFQNENVFDETGMPKERFSAKCLPNSPCSLEIQATKLEDSAVYFCASSRDRASYEQYFGPGTRLTVT.